What follows describes a single TCR beta chain. Its antigen is undetermined. The CDR3 has 14 amino acids. V gave up 2 bases and J gave up 2 bases, with 9 bases separating them. Germline V gene sequence: CDR1 MNHEY, CDR2 SMNVEV (reference sequence). The record originates from a study of cytomegalovirus exposure and HLA in healthy donors. General observations from the study: Researchers reportedly found TCR beta sequences accurately predicted most subjects' HLA-A and HLA-B alleles. It was in a later analysis that TCR association rates were seen to vary by HLA locus, highest for DRB1 and lowest for HLA-C.

The primer mix had 60 Vbeta and 13 Jbeta primers. Libraries were prepared by immunoSEQ multiplex PCR; TCRdb keeps only in-frame clonotypes and omits some of them. The profile shows about 150,000 clones, 75% to 90% of them singletons. The receptor was isolated from a male donor in good health and CMV-seronegative. Specimen: PBMCs. The rearrangement uses TRBV27 and TRBJ2-5; D may be TRBD1 (5 bases). CDR3 sequence: CASSLTRAQETQYF. CDR3 nucleotides: TGTGCCAGCAGTTTAACCAGGGCTCAAGAGACCCAGTACTTC.